Shown below are 28 T cell receptor beta chains from a single sample sequenced in a study of T cells expressing NK-cell markers. Reprocessing the 5' RACE reads, TCRdb reports a single entry for every CDR3 protein and omits DNA. The listing contains some 450,000 distinct CDR3 sequences. Source material: blood T cells: a sorted CD56 or NKG2C T cell subset, CD4+ or CD8+ T cells, or bulk PBMC T cells (not recorded which). These receptors all stem from a woman between 18 and 75 years old in good health.

The CDR3 loop is CASSFGQRRAGAFF. The genes are TRBV12-3 or TRBV12-4 and TRBJ1-1. The CDR3 has 14 amino acids.

The chain recombines TRBV7-9 with TRBJ2-7; the D gene TCRdb calls, TRBD1, cannot be checked with no DNA. This CDR3 has 14 amino acids. Germline V CDR1 and CDR2: SEHNR, FQNEAQ (reference sequence). The CDR3 loop reads CASSAGGSPYEQYF.

This chain joins TRBV7-2 and TRBJ2-7; TCRdb indicates TRBD1, and absent DNA this call remains unverified. The CDR3 length is 14 residues. Germline CDR1 SGHTA, CDR2 FQGNSA. The CDR3 loop reads CASSASRGGYEQYF.

The chain carries TRBV29-1 and TRBJ2-1; TCRdb outputs TRBD2, but without DNA this stays unchecked. In germline, CDR1 is SQVTM, CDR2 ANQGSEA. The CDR3 runs 16 residues. CDR3 protein: CSVGLAREPGGNEQFF.

This rearrangement joins TRBV20-1 to TRBJ2-1; TCRdb designates TRBD2, a call that cannot be tested without DNA. Looked up from germline, CDR1 is DFQATT and CDR2 is SNEGSKA (reference sequence). This CDR3 is 15 amino acids long. The CDR3 loop is CSARDERKGVFGQFF.

This rearrangement joins TRBV12-3 or TRBV12-4 to TRBJ1-2. This CDR3 has 13 residues. The CDR3 reads CASSPGALFDYTF.

The rearrangement uses TRBV5-5 and TRBJ2-6; TCRdb proposes TRBD1, but this gene call is untestable without DNA. Germline CDR1 SGHKS, CDR2 YYEKEE (reference sequence). CDR3 length: 16 residues. This CDR3 reads CASRAGTGSGANVLTF.

This sequence joins TRBV20-1 and TRBJ2-6; TCRdb reports TRBD1, a call that lacks DNA to check it against. Germline loops: CDR1 DFQATT, CDR2 SNEGSKA (reference sequence). This CDR3 spans 15 amino acids. CDR3 residues: CSARVKGRGANVLTF.

This chain links TRBV7-7 with TRBJ2-2; TCRdb's D gene call, TRBD1, goes unchecked for lack of DNA. The CDR3 runs to 15 residues. The germline CDR1 and CDR2 sequences are SSHAT and FNYEAQ (reference sequence). This chain's CDR3 is CASSSGQMNTGELFF.

The genes are TRBV12-3 or TRBV12-4 and TRBJ1-2; TCRdb outputs TRBD1, but without DNA this stays unchecked. There are 12 residues in the CDR3. The CDR3 sequence: CASSNRNYGYTF.

The chain combines TRBV30 with TRBJ1-1; TCRdb indicates TRBD1, and absent DNA this call remains unverified. CDR1 is GTSNPN and CDR2 is SVGIG in the germline V gene (reference sequence). The CDR3 has 17 amino acids. CDR3 sequence reads: CAWSRGGTLYMNTEAFF.

The chain recombines TRBV9 with TRBJ1-6; there is no DNA to check the TCRdb D call of TRBD1. The CDR3 runs to 16 residues. Germline CDR1 reads SGDLS; CDR2 reads YYNGEE. This CDR3 is CASSDGQGLTNSPLHF.

The rearrangement joins TRBV21-1 to TRBJ2-7; TCRdb designates TRBD2, a call that cannot be tested without DNA. TRBV21-1 is marked as a pseudogene. This CDR3 has 15 residues. The CDR3 is CASSREWSGTYEQYF.

V and J are TRBV10-3 and TRBJ2-6; TCRdb gives TRBD1 as the D gene, but with no DNA this cannot be confirmed. CDR1 and CDR2 from the germline V gene are ENHRY and SYGVKD. The CDR3 loop spans 18 amino acids. CDR3: CAISAIGTGASGANVLTF.

This chain uses TRBV12-3 or TRBV12-4 with TRBJ2-2; no DNA is available, so the TRBD1 call from TCRdb remains unchecked. This CDR3 comprises 15 residues. CDR3 region: CASTWSRQGHGELFF.

The chain is built from TRBV18 and TRBJ2-1. CDR3 length: 15 amino acids. In germline, CDR1 is KGHSH, CDR2 LQKENI. The CDR3 spells CASSPPPVGYNEQFF.

The V call is TRBV5-1, the J call TRBJ2-7; TCRdb indicates TRBD2, and absent DNA this call remains unverified. The CDR3 extends over 14 amino acids. Germline CDR1 reads SGHRS; CDR2 reads YFSETQ. This chain's CDR3 is CASTVAGVQHEQYF.

The chain recombines TRBV19 with TRBJ2-5; the D gene TCRdb calls, TRBD1, cannot be checked with no DNA. The CDR3 runs 14 residues. Germline V CDR1 and CDR2: LNHDA, SQIVND (reference sequence). This chain's CDR3 is CASRDEGGRETQYF. The variable domain in full, with the rest retrieved from reference TRBV19 and TRBJ2-5, is DGGITQSPKYLFRKEGQNVTLSCEQNLNHDAMYWYRQDPGQGLRLIYYSQIVNDFQKGDIAEGYSVSREKKESFPLTVTSAQKNPTAFYLCASRDEGGRETQYFGPGTRLLVL.

The gene calls are TRBV19 and TRBJ2-1; the D call of TRBD1 rests on TCRdb alone, since no DNA is present to check it. Looked up from germline, CDR1 is LNHDA and CDR2 is SQIVND (reference sequence). The CDR3 consists of 13 residues. The CDR3 region is CASSLGQKYEQFF.

The chain recombines TRBV10-2 with TRBJ2-3; with no DNA, the TCRdb D assignment of TRBD1 cannot be verified. The CDR3 consists of 17 residues. Germline V gene sequence: CDR1 WSHSY, CDR2 SAAADI. The CDR3 is CASSPPHGGPRGDTQYF.

The genes are TRBV7-9 and TRBJ2-1. Germline CDR1 reads SEHNR; CDR2 reads FQNEAQ (reference sequence). CDR3 length equals 12 residues. The CDR3 protein is CASRGNYNEQFF.

The CDR3 reads CASIGTTGELFF. The chain carries TRBV6-5 and TRBJ2-2. Germline CDR1 is MNHEY and CDR2 is SVGAGI. The CDR3 contains 12 residues.

The chain is built from TRBV18 and TRBJ1-6; without DNA, the TCRdb call of TRBD1 cannot be checked. The CDR3 sequence is 15 residues long. Germline lookup yields CDR1 KGHSH and CDR2 LQKENI. The CDR3: CASSPLGQGDSPLHF.

The chain carries TRBV5-1 and TRBJ2-5. This CDR3 contains 13 residues. Germline V gene data show CDR1 as SGHRS and CDR2 as YFSETQ. The CDR3 reads CASSSAIQETQYF.

The gene calls are TRBV6-2 or TRBV6-3 and TRBJ1-1; TCRdb gives TRBD1 as the D gene, but with no DNA this cannot be confirmed. The CDR3 covers 15 residues. Germline assignment: CDR1 MNHEY and CDR2 SVGEGT. The CDR3 spells CASREPGQGKVEAFF.

The chain couples TRBV19 to TRBJ2-1. CDR1 and CDR2 from the germline V gene are LNHDA and SQIVND (reference sequence). The CDR3 spans 11 residues. The CDR3 protein is CASSIFPQQIF.

This CDR3 is CAISEWGLAGGPGDEQYF. V is TRBV10-3 and J is TRBJ2-7; absent DNA, TCRdb's TRBD2 call cannot be checked. Per the germline V gene, CDR1 is ENHRY and CDR2 is SYGVKD. There are 18 residues in the CDR3.

CDR3 in amino acids: CASSQDVRARAQYF. This chain joins TRBV4-3 and TRBJ2-5. Germline lookup yields CDR1 LGHNA and CDR2 YSLEER. The CDR3 spans 14 residues.